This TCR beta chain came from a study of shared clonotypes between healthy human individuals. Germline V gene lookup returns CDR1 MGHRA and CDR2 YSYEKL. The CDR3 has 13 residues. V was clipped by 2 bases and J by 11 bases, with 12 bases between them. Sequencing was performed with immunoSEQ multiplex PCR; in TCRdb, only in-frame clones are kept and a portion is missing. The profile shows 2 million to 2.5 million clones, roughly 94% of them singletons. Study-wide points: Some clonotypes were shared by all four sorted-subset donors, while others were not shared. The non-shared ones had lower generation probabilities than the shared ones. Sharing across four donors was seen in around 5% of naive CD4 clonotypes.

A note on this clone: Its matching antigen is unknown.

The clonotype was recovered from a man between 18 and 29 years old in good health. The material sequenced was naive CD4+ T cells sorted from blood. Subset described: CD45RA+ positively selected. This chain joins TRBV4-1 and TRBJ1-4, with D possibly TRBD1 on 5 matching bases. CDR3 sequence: CASSQITGGKLFF. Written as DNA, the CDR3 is TGCGCCAGCAGCCAAATCACAGGAGGGAAACTGTTTTTT.